The entry below describes one TCR beta chain. Its antigen remains undetermined. No base qualities exist here, and no much larger clone lies one base off it. The germline V gene (reference sequence) provides CDR1 DFQATT and CDR2 SNEGSKA. Germline trimming: 3 bases from V, 4 bases from J; junction bases outside gene matches: 0. The CDR3 goes from the cysteine to the phenylalanine over 12 residues. Of all the DNA, just the CDR3 is kept, 36 bases in frame from base 1. mRNA, which captures expressed receptors, was used instead of genomic DNA for quantification of TCRbeta repertoires. Without any cell sorting, leukocytes from the buffy coat were collected into Trizol, and RNA was extracted using the Direct-zol RNA MiniPrep Plus kit. EDTA blood tubes were spun right away at 4 degrees C to separate plasma, buffy coat and red blood cells. The data stem from a study of robustness of blood B and T cell sequencing (dated by TCRdb to 2016 to 2019). Regarding the study in general: The study aimed to determine how much peripheral blood is needed to reliably characterize an individual's TCRbeta and IgG repertoires. In each of the approximately 11 independently drawn blood samples, both the TCRbeta and the IgG repertoires were quantified. Two replicate TCRbeta cDNA libraries were prepared from one shared RNA pool from a single 10 ml draw, serving as technical replicates. Findings and caveats that apply to the study as a whole: The 1,000 most abundant TCRbeta clonotypes from the pooled draws were found in every single 10 ml sample. Overlap of rare TCRbeta clonotypes did not improve with pooling tubes, implying much larger blood volumes would be needed to capture them. Immediate fractionation was required for EDTA tubes, so the use of EDTA tubes in multi-site collections was limited. Evidence of cross-contamination, likely resulting from batch processing, was observed in one pair of TCRbeta libraries, and the UMI-sequence pairs shared between the two libraries were removed. Combining 3 or 4 tubes (about 29-40 ml blood) brought coverage of the top 10,000 TCRbeta clonotypes close to saturation. Across technical replicate libraries, 85% to 95% of the top 10,000 TCRbeta clonotypes in one library were also found in the other. The TCRbeta rarefaction curves did not fully level off, which suggests either under-sequencing or many low-abundance clonotypes.

Library construction relied on PCR. TCRdb lists the instrument as Illumina MiSeq. cDNA was made using SMARTScribe reverse transcriptase and a 5' template-switch oligo that added a universal priming site. A 12-nucleotide random unique molecular identifier (UMI) was carried by the template-switch oligo, and each cDNA molecule was tagged with this UMI. Chain-specific reverse primers targeted TCRbeta transcripts during reverse transcription. Uracil DNA glycosylase treatment was used to remove residual template-switch adapters, and a Qiagen MinElute kit was used to purify the cDNA. For the first PCR, KAPA HiFi HotStart ReadyMix was used for roughly 23 cycles, with amplification split across four 50 ul reactions containing step-out primers. Products of the first-round PCR were gel-purified before additional amplification. Illumina Nextera adapters were added in a second 8-cycle PCR, after which libraries were purified and pooled. The UMI barcode for each TCRbeta molecule was captured by a 50-nucleotide 5' read. Concerning the study's data processing: Using the MIGEC toolkit, reads were grouped by UMI into consensus reads. PEAR was used to merge forward and reverse consensus reads into final reads. Identical UMI-sequence pairs found in more than one library were treated as cross-sample contamination and removed by a custom decontamination script. MIGMAP, a wrapper around IgBLAST, was used for V(D)J assignment and CDR3 extraction. TCR clonotypes were defined by identical V gene, J gene and CDR3 amino acid sequence; CDR1 and CDR2 were not sequenced. Starting from the raw public reads, TCRdb applied fastp trimming at Q25, assembled clones with MiXCR and retained in-frame beta chains. Merged by CDR3 protein, the rows form single entries marked with the most common genes and DNA. TCRdb assigned the V and J calls; the authors' analysis was not used. Across this sample there are 1,200 or so distinct CDR3 sequences, with about 78% seen only once. Clones ranked in the top ten supply less than 45% of the sample.

Input material: peripheral blood. The clonotype comes from a human donor in good health. The chain uses TRBV20-1 and TRBJ2-3; 8 central nucleotides agree with TRBD2. The CDR3 has the sequence CSASGGADTQYF. The sequence in DNA is TGCAGTGCTAGCGGGGGGGCAGATACGCAGTATTTT.